This T cell receptor beta chain was captured by sequencing in a study of blood T cell repertoires in COVID-19. Study-wide background: Sample material is recorded as cDNA or gDNA derived from T cells, B-cell-depleted T cells, or PBMCs.

This clone was observed a single time. Authors' analysis steps: The assay estimated nucleated cells by amplifying reference gene primers. Profiled with immunoSEQ multiplex PCR; TCRdb holds only in-frame clones, not every one. The V and J calls and clone size come from that table; D and trimming were worked out from the DNA. Of roughly 200,000 clones in the sample, more than 75% were seen once. Trimming removed 5 bases from V and 4 bases from J; junction bases left unmatched: 10. From germline, CDR1 is MNHEY and CDR2 SMNVEV (reference sequence). This CDR3 has 15 amino acids. The rearrangement links TRBV27 to TRBJ2-7; 8 bases match TRBD1. The sequence came from a middle-aged man with active or convalescent COVID-19. Sequenced: peripheral blood. CDR3: CASSLQGAGWYEQYF. The CDR3 DNA sequence: TGTGCCAGCAGTCTCCAGGGGGCGGGGTGGTACGAGCAGTACTTC.